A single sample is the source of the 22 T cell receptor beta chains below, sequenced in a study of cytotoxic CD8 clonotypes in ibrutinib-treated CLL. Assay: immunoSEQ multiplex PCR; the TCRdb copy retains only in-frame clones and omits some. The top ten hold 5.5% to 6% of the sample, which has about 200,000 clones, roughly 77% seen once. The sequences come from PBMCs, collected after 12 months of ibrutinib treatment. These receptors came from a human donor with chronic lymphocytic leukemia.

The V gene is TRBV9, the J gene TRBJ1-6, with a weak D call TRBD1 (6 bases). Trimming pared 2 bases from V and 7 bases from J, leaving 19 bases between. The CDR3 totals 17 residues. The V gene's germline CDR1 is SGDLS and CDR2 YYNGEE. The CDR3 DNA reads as TGTGCCAGCAGCGTCGCGCGGGGGCCCGTATGGAATTCACCCCTCCACTTT. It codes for CASSVARGPVWNSPLHF.

CDR3 sequence reads: CASGYEQYF. In nucleotides, the CDR3 is TGTGCCAGCGGGTACGAGCAGTACTTC. The chain employs TRBV6-1 and TRBJ2-7; D is ambiguous. Germline CDR1 is MNHNS and CDR2 is SASEGT. The CDR3 runs 9 residues. V lost 8 bases and J lost 4, with 3 bases in between.

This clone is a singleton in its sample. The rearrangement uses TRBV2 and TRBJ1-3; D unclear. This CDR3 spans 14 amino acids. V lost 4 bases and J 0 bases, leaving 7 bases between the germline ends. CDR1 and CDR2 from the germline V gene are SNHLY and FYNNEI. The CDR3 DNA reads TGTGCCAGCAGTGTGACTATCTCTGGAAACACCATATATTTT. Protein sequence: CASSVTISGNTIYF.

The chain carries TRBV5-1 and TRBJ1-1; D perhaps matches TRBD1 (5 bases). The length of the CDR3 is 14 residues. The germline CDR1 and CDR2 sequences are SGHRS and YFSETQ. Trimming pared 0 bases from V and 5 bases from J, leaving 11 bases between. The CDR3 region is CASSLADWGTEAFF. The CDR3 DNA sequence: TGCGCCAGCAGCTTGGCCGATTGGGGGACTGAAGCTTTCTTT.

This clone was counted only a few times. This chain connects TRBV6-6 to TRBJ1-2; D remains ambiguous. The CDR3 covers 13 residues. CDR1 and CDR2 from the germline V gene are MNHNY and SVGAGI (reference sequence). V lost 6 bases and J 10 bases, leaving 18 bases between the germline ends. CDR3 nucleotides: TGTGCCAGCAGGTTTGAGGGATTGAAGGACTACACCTTC. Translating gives CASRFEGLKDYTF.

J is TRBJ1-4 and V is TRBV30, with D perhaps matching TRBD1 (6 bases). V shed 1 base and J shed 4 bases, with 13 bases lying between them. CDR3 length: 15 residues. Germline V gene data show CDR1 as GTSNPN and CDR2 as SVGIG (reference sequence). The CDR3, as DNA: TGTGCCTGGAGTGCCTGGACAGCTCTTAATGAAAAACTGTTTTTT. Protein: CAWSAWTALNEKLFF.

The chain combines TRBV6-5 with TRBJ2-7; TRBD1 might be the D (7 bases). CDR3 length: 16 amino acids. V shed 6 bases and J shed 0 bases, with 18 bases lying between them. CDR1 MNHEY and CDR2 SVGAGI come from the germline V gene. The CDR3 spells CASSYGGQSHSYEQYF. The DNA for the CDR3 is TGTGCCAGCAGCTACGGGGGACAGAGCCACTCCTACGAGCAGTACTTC.

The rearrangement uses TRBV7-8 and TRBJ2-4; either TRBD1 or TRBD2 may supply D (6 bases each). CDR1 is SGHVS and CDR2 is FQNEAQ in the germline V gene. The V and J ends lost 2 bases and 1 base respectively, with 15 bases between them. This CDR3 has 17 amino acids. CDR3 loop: CASSLPRRGGAKNIQYF. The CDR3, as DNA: TGTGCCAGCAGCTTACCCCGCAGAGGGGGGGCCAAAAACATTCAGTACTTC.

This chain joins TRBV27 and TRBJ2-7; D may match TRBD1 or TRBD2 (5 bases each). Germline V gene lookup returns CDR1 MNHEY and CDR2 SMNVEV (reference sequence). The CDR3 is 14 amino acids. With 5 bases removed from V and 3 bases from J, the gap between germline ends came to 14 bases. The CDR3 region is CASSLRDGNYEQYF. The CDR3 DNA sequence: TGTGCCAGCAGTCTCCGGGACGGCAACTACGAGCAGTACTTC.

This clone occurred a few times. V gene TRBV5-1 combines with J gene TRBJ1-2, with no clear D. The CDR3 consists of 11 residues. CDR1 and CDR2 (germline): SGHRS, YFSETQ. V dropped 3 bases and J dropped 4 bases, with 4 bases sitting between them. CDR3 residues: CASSSSYGYTF. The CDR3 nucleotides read TGCGCCAGCAGCTCTAGCTATGGCTACACCTTC.

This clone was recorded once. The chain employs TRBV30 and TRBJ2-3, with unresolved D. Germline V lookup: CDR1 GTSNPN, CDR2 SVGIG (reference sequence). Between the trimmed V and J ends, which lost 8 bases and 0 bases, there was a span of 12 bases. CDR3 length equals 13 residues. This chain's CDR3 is CAGRSLSTDTQYF. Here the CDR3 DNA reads TGTGCCGGCAGATCACTAAGCACAGATACGCAGTATTTT.

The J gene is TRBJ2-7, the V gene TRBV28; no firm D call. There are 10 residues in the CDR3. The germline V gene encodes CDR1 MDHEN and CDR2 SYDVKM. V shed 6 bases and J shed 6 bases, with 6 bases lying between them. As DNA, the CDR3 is TGTGCCAGCAGGTCCAGCGAGCAGTACTTC. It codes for CASRSSEQYF.

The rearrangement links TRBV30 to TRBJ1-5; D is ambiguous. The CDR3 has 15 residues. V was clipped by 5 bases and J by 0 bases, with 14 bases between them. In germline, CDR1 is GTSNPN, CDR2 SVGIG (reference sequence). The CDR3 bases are TGTGCCTGGTCAGACGTGAAGTATAGCAATCAGCCCCAGCATTTT. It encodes CAWSDVKYSNQPQHF.

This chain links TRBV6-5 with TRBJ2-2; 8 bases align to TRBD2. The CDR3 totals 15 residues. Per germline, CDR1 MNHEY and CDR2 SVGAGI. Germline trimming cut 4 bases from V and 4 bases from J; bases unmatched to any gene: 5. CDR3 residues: CASSSGGTVTGELFF. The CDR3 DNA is TGTGCCAGCAGTTCGGGGGGGACCGTCACCGGGGAGCTGTTTTTT.

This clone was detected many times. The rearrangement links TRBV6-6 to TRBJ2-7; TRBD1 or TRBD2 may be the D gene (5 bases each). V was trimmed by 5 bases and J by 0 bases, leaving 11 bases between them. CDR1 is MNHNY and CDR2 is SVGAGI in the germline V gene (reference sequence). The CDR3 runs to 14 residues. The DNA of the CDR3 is TGTGCCAGCAGTCCCGGGGCCTTCTCCTACGAGCAGTACTTC. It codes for CASSPGAFSYEQYF.

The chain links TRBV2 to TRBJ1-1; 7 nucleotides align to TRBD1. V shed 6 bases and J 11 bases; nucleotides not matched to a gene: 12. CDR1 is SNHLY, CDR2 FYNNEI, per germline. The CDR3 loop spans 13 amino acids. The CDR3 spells CASSSQEGARAFF. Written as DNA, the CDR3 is TGTGCCAGCAGCTCTCAGGAGGGGGCAAGGGCTTTCTTT.

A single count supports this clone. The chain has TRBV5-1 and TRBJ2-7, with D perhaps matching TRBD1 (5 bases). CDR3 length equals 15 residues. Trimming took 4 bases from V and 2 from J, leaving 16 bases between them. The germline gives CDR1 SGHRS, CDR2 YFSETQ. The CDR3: CASSQHGRTTYEQYF. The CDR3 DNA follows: TGCGCCAGCAGCCAACATGGACGGACAACCTACGAGCAGTACTTC.

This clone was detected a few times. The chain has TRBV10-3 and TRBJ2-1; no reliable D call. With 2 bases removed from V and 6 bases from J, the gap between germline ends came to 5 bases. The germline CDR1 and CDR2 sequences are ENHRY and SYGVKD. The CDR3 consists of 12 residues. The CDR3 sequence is CAISEARNEQFF. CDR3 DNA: TGTGCCATCAGTGAGGCCCGCAATGAGCAGTTCTTC.

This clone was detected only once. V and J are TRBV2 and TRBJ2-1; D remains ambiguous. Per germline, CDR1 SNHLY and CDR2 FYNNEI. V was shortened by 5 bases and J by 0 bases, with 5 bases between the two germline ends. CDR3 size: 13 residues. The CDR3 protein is CASSWVSYNEQFF. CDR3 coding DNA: TGTGCCAGCAGTTGGGTCTCCTACAATGAGCAGTTCTTC.

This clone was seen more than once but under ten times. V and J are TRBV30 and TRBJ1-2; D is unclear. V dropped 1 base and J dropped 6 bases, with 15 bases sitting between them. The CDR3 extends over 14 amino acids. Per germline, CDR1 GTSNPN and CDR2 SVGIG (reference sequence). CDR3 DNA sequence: TGTGCCTGGAGTGGTCAGGCCCCTAGGGATGGCTACACCTTC. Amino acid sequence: CAWSGQAPRDGYTF. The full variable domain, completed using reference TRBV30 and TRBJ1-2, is SQTIHQWPATLVQPVGSPLSLECTVEGTSNPNLYWYRQAAGRGLQLLFYSVGIGQISSEVPQNLSASRPQDRQFILSSKKLLLSDSGFYLCAWSGQAPRDGYTFGSGTRLTVV.

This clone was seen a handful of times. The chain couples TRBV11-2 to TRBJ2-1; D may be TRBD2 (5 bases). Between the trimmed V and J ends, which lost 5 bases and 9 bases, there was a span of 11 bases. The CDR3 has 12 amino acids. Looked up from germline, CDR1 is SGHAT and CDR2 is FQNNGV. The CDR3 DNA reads TGTGCCAGCAGCCCGTCACGGGGTGAGCAGTTCTTC. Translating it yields CASSPSRGEQFF.

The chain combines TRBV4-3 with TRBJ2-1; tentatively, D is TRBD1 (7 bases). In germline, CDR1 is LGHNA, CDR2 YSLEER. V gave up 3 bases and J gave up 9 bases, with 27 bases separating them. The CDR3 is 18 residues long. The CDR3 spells CASSHPSRRRGPRSEQFF. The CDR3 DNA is TGCGCCAGCAGCCACCCATCGCGTAGGAGGGGGCCACGGAGTGAGCAGTTCTTC.